This TCR beta chain was sequenced during a study of control samples from healthy donors and cancer patients (dated by TCRdb to about 2020). The protocol used for the library was the immunoSEQ multiplex PCR assay. This immuneACCESS table, as held by TCRdb, lists in-frame sequences with V and J called but not all clones. Of the missing ones, under half trace to an unresolved V gene in checked studies; the others have no known cause. Recorded for this sample are tens of thousands of clones; roughly nine tenths of them occurred a single time. More than 3% of the sample is held by the ten biggest clonotypes. Comments on this clone: Its cognate antigen has yet to be identified. Base qualities are not provided; no much larger clone lies one nucleotide away.

The clonotype comes from a woman aged 45-60 years in good health. Sequencing was carried out using blood.

The DNA sequence reads TGTGCCAGCAGCTTAAGAACTCGGGCCACGGCGGGTAATTCACCCCTCCACTTT. This sequence encodes CASSLRTRATAGNSPLHF. The chain is encoded by TRBV7-8 joined to TRBJ1-6; the D gene identity is not certain. The trim is 2 bases for V and 6 bases for J, with a gap of 20 bases between the germline ends. CDR3 length: 18 amino acids, cysteine to phenylalanine. Only the CDR3 DNA stays, 54 bases, in frame from base 1. CDR1 SGHVS and CDR2 FQNEAQ were looked up in the germline V gene.